Following are 3 T cell receptor beta chains from one sample sequenced in a study of beta chain features in type 1 diabetes. All of the isolated RNA was reverse transcribed, so expressed TCRB transcripts were sequenced. Clones were sequenced by immunoSEQ multiplex PCR, and TCRdb holds only the in-frame ones, with some missing. This sample has fewer than 650,000 clones, with 15% to 18% found just once. Sequenced sample: naive CD4+ T cells from blood. All receptors derive from a man younger than 35 in good health.

This clone was observed a handful of times. This chain connects TRBV7-2 to TRBJ2-7; D remains ambiguous. V gave up 5 bases and J gave up 5 bases, with 16 bases separating them. Germline loops: CDR1 SGHTA, CDR2 FQGNSA. The CDR3 consists of 14 residues. CDR3 nucleotides: TGTGCCAGCAGCATCAGGTGGGCTCACCACGAGCAGTACTTC. Translating it yields CASSIRWAHHEQYF.

This chain connects TRBV9 to TRBJ2-1, with D maybe TRBD1 (6 bases). This CDR3 spans 12 amino acids. V was shortened by 9 bases and J by 4 bases, with 11 bases between the two germline ends. CDR1 and CDR2 (germline): SGDLS, YYNGEE. The CDR3 spells CATGADYNEQFF. In DNA, the CDR3 is TGTGCCACAGGGGCAGATTACAATGAGCAGTTCTTC. Drawing the rest from reference TRBV9 and TRBJ2-1, the complete variable domain is DSGVTQTPKHLITATGQRVTLRCSPRSGDLSVYWYQQSLDQGLQFLIQYYNGEERAKGNILERFSAQQFPDLHSELNLSSLELGDSALYFCATGADYNEQFFGPGTRLTVL.

This clone was detected only a few times. The V and J genes are TRBV11-2 and TRBJ1-1, with D unclear. Trimming stripped 4 bases from V and 10 bases from J, with 19 bases between. Germline CDR1 reads SGHAT; CDR2 reads FQNNGV. The CDR3 has 14 amino acids. CDR3 nucleotides: TGTGCCAGCAGCTCTCCGTGGAGCCCCCTTGCAGCTTTCTTT. The encoded protein is CASSSPWSPLAAFF.